Listed below are T cell receptor beta chains from one sample, sequenced in a study of CD8+ T cells in alopecia areata. The table came from immunoSEQ multiplex PCR; TCRdb's copy has only in-frame clones and leaves some out. The profile shows 95,000 to 100,000 clones, roughly three fifths of them singletons. This sample comprised CD8+ T cells sorted from blood, obtained at approximately week 56, from a patient treated with tofacitinib. The receptors come from a human donor with alopecia areata. Each CDR3 is given with its conserved first and last residue. The D gene is left open where the match is weak. Expanded clones are given a class, and other clones once, few, many or no size at all.

>-|TRBJ1-1|many|TRBV13
CASSPRRTEAFF
TGTGCCAGCAGCCCCCGGAGAACAGAAGCTTTCTTT
>-|TRBJ2-1|few|TRBV27
CASSFGHEQFF
TGTGCCAGCAGTTTTGGCCATGAGCAGTTCTTC
>TRBD2|TRBJ2-1|-|TRBV6-5
CASSYRAGGRDNEQFF
TGTGCCAGCAGTTACCGAGCGGGGGGGCGGGACAATGAGCAGTTCTTC
>-|TRBJ2-7|-|TRBV7-2
CASSSSRQAEQYF
TGTGCCAGCAGCTCCTCTCGACAGGCCGAGCAGTACTTC
>-|TRBJ2-7|-|TRBV5-1
CASTFGSGGYEQYF
TGCGCCAGCACCTTTGGGTCTGGAGGATACGAGCAGTACTTC
>TRBD1|TRBJ2-5|-|TRBV7-9
CASSLIGQEETQYF
TGTGCCAGCAGCTTAATTGGACAGGAGGAGACCCAGTACTTC
>-|TRBJ2-5|-|TRBV7-8
CASSSGTVETQYF
TGTGCCAGCAGCTCAGGGACTGTTGAGACCCAGTACTTC
>TRBD1|TRBJ2-1|-|TRBV4-2
CASSPGTGAYNEQFF
TGTGCCAGCAGCCCCGGGACAGGGGCCTACAATGAGCAGTTCTTC
>TRBD1|TRBJ1-2|few|TRBV2
CANNLPPGTENYGYTF
TGTGCCAACAACCTACCACCCGGGACAGAGAACTATGGCTACACCTTC
>-|TRBJ1-1|-|TRBV4-1
CASSQGRSTEAFF
TGCGCCAGCAGCCAAGGTAGGAGCACTGAAGCTTTCTTT
>-|TRBJ1-5|-|TRBV10-3
CAISDGREPNQPQHF
TGTGCCATCAGTGATGGCAGGGAGCCGAATCAGCCCCAGCATTTT
>-|TRBJ2-1|-|TRBV7-9
CASSSRRANYNEQFF
TGTGCCAGCAGCTCCCGGAGGGCCAACTACAATGAGCAGTTCTTC
>-|TRBJ1-5|-|TRBV30
CAWSARGRGNQPQHF
TGTGCCTGGAGTGCCCGGGGACGGGGCAATCAGCCCCAGCATTTT